The clone carrying this T cell receptor (beta chain) has just a few counts. Trimming removed 6 bases from V and 2 bases from J; junction bases left unmatched: 5. This CDR3 contains 14 residues. Germline V gives CDR1 MNHEY, CDR2 SVGAGI. The data are from a study of cytomegalovirus exposure and HLA in healthy donors. Study-wide background: An earlier analysis identified 95 million to 120 million unique TCR beta sequences in 150 million to 200 million T cells.

The primer mix had 60 Vbeta and 13 Jbeta primers. Here immunoSEQ multiplex PCR was the method, and the copy in TCRdb shows in-frame clones only, minus some. This sample has more than 110,000 clones, with roughly 80% found just once. This clonotype was obtained from a man in his forties or fifties in good health and CMV-seropositive. The sample consisted of PBMCs. The V gene is TRBV6-5, the J gene TRBJ2-7; TRBD2 matches at 9 bases. CDR3 DNA: TGTGCCAGCAGACTTCTAGCGGGGCCCTACGAGCAGTACTTC. Its protein product is CASRLLAGPYEQYF.